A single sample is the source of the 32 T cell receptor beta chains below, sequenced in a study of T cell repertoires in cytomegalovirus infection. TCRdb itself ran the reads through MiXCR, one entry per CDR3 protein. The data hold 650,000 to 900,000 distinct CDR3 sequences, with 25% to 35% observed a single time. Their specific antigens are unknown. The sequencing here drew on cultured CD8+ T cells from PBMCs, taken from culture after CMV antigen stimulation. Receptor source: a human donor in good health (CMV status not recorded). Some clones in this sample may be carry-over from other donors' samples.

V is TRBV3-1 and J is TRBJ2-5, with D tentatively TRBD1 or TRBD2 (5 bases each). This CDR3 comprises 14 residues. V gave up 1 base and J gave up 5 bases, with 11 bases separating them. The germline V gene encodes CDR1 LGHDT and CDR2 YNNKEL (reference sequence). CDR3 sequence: CASSQGRKGETQYF. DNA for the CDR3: TGTGCCAGCAGCCAAGGGAGGAAGGGGGAGACCCAGTACTTC.

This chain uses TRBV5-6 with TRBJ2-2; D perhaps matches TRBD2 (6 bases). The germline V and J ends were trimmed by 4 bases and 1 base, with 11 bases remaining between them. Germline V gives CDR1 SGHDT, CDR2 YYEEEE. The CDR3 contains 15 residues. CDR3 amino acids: CASSPFSGNTGELFF. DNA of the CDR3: TGTGCCAGCAGCCCATTTAGCGGGAACACCGGGGAGCTGTTTTTT.

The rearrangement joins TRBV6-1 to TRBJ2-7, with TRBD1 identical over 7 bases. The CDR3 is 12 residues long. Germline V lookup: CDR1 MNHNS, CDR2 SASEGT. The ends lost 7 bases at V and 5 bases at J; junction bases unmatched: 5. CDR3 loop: CASNYRGHEQYV. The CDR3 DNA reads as TGTGCCAGCAACTACAGGGGCCACGAGCAGTACGTC.

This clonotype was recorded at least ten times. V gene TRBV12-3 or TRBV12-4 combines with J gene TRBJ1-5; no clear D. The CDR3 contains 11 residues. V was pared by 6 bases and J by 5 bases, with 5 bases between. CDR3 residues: CASSLYQPQHF. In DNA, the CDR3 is TGTGCCAGCAGCCTGTATCAGCCCCAGCATTTT.

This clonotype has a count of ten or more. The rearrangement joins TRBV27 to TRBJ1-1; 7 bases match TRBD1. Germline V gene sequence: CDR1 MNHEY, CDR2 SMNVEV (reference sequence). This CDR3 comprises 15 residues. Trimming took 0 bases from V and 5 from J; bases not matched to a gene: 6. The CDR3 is CASSLSGGLGTEAFF. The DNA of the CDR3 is TGTGCCAGCAGTTTATCAGGGGGCCTGGGTACTGAAGCTTTCTTT.

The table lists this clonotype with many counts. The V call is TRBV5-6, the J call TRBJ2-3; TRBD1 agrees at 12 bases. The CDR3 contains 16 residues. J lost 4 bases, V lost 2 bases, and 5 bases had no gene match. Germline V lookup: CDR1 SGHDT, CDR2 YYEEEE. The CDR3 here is CASSLPGQGASDTQYF. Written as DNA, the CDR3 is TGTGCCAGCAGCTTACCGGGACAGGGGGCATCAGATACGCAGTATTTT.

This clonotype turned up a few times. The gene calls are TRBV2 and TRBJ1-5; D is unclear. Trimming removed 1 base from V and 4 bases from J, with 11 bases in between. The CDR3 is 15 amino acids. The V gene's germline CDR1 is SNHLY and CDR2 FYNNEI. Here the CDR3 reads CASSEGSSGNQPQHF. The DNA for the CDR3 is TGTGCCAGCAGTGAAGGCTCCTCGGGAAATCAGCCCCAGCATTTT.

The CDR3 is CASSPSGGDKDTQYF. Here the CDR3 DNA reads TGTGCCAGCAGTCCTAGCGGGGGGGATAAAGATACGCAGTATTTT. The chain couples TRBV12-3 or TRBV12-4 to TRBJ2-3; 12 bases are a match to TRBD2. This CDR3 region has 15 residues. With 5 bases clipped from V and 5 bases from J, the junction kept 5 bases outside the gene matches.

The CDR3 DNA sequence: TGTGCCAGCAGTTACCCGGAGGGGTTACTCGAGCAGTACGTC. Translated: CASSYPEGLLEQYV. This rearrangement joins TRBV6-2 or TRBV6-3 to TRBJ2-7; D may be TRBD2 (6 bases). Germline V gene sequence: CDR1 MNHEY, CDR2 SVGEGT. The ends were cut back, 2 bases at V and 6 bases at J, with 14 bases in the middle. CDR3 length: 14 residues.

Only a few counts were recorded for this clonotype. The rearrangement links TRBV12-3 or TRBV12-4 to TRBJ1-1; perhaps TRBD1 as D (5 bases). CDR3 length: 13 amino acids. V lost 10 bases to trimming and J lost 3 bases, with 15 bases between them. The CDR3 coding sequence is TGTGCCACCCAGGCCCGGGGGTACACTGAAGCTTTCTTT. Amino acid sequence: CATQARGYTEAFF.

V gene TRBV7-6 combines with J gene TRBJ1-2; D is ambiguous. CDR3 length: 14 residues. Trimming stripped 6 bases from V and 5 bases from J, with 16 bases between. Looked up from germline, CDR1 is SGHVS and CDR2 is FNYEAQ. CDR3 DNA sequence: TGTGCCAGCAGTCCCGGAGGCGCTATTTATGGCTACACCTTC. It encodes CASSPGGAIYGYTF.

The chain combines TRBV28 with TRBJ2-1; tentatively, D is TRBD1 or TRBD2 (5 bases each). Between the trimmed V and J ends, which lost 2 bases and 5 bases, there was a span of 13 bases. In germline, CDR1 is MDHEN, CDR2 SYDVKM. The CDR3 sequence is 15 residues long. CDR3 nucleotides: TGTGCCAGCAGTTTAGGATTACGAGGGGACAATGAGCAGTTCTTC. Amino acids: CASSLGLRGDNEQFF.

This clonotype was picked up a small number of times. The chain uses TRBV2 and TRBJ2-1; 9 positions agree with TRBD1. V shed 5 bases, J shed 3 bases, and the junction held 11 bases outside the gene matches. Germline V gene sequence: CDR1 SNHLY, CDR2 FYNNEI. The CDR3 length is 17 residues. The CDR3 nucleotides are TGTGCCAGCAGTATCGAACGGGACAGGGCTAGCTACAATGAGCAGTTCTTC. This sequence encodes CASSIERDRASYNEQFF.

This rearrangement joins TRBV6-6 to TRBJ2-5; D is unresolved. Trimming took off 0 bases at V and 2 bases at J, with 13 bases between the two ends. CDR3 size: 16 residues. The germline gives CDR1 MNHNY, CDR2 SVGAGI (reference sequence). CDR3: CASSYSGPRRQETQYF. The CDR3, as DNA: TGTGCCAGCAGTTACTCAGGGCCCCGCAGGCAAGAGACCCAGTACTTC.

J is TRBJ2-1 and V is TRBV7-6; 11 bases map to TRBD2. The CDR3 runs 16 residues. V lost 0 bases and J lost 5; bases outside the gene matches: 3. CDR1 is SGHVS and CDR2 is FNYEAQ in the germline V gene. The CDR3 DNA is TGTGCCAGCAGCTTAGCGCTAGCGGGGGGACACAATGAGCAGTTCTTC. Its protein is CASSLALAGGHNEQFF.

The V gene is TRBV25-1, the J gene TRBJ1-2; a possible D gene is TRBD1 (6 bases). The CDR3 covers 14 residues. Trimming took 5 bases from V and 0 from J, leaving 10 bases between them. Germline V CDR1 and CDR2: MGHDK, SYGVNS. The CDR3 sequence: CASSPWDTNYGYTF. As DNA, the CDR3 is TGTGCCAGCAGTCCCTGGGACACTAACTATGGCTACACCTTC.

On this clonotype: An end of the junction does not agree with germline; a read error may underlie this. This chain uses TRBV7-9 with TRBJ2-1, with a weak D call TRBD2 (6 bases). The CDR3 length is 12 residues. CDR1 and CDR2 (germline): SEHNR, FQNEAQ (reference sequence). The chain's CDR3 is CASREGYHEQFF. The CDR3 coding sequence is TGTGCCAGCAGGGAGGGCTACCATGAGCAGTTCTTC.

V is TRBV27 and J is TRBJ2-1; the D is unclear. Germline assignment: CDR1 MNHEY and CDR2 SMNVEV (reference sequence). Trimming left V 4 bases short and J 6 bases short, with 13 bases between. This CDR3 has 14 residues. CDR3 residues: CASSYGLSPNEQFF. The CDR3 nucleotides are TGTGCCAGCAGTTATGGGCTAAGCCCCAATGAGCAGTTCTTC.

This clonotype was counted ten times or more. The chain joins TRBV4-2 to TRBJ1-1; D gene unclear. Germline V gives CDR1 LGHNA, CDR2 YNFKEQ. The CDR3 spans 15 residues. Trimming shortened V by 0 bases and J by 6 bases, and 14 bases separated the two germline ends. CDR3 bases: TGTGCCAGCAGCCAAGAAACGGGCGAGAAACCTGAAGCTTTCTTT. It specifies CASSQETGEKPEAFF.

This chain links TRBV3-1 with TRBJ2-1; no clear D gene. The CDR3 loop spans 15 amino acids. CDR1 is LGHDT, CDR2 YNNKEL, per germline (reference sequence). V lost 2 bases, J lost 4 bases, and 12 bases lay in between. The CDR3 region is CASSQIPESYNEQFF. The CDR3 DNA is TGTGCCAGCAGCCAAATACCGGAGTCTTACAATGAGCAGTTCTTC.

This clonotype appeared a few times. This chain's CDR3 is CASSARADHYEQYF. CDR3 bases: TGTGCCAGCAGCGCCCGGGCCGACCACTACGAGCAGTACTTC. The V call is TRBV7-6, the J call TRBJ2-7; D is undetermined. The CDR3 consists of 14 residues. Germline V gives CDR1 SGHVS, CDR2 FNYEAQ. The V end lost 5 bases, the J end lost 3 bases, and 14 bases lay between the germline ends.

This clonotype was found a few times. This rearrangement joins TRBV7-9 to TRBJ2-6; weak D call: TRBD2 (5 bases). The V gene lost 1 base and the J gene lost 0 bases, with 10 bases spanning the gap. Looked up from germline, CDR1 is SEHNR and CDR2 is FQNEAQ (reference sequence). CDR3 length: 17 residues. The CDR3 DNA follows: TGTGCCAGCAGCTTAGGTTTCGGGATCTCTGGGGCCAACGTCCTGACTTTC. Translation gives CASSLGFGISGANVLTF.

The CDR3 sequence is CASSYSSPGDRAYSPLHF. The CDR3 DNA follows: TGTGCCAGCAGTTACTCGAGCCCCGGGGACCGTGCGTATTCACCCCTCCACTTT. The rearrangement uses TRBV6-5 and TRBJ1-6, with D possibly TRBD1 on 5 matching bases. Germline V CDR1 and CDR2: MNHEY, SVGAGI. V was cut by 0 bases and J by 8 bases, with 20 bases left in between. CDR3 length: 18 residues.

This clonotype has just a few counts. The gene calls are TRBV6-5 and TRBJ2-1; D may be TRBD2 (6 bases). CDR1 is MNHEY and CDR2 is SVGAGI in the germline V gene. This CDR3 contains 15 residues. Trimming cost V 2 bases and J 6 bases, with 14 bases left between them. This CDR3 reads CASSYPGGAFNEQFF. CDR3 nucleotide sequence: TGTGCCAGCAGTTACCCCGGGGGTGCCTTCAATGAGCAGTTCTTC.

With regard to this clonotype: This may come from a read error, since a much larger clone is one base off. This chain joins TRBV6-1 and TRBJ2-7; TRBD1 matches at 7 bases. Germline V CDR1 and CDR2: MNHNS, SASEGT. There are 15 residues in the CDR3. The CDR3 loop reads CAGRDRRGSPYEQYF. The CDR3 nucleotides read TGTGCCGGCAGGGACAGACGGGGAAGTCCCTACGAGCAGTACTTC.

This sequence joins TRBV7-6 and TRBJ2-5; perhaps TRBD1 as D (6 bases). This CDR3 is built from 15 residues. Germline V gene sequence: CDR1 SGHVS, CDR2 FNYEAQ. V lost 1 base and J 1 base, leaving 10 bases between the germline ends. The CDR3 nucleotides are TGTGCCAGCAGCTTAGTCTCAGGGGCCCAAGAGACCCAGTACTTC. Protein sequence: CASSLVSGAQETQYF.

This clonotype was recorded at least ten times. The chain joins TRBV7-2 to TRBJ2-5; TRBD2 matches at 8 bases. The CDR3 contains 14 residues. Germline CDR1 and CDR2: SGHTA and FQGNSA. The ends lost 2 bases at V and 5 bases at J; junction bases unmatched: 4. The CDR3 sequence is CASSLSLAGETQYF. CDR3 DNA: TGTGCCAGCAGCTTAAGCCTAGCGGGCGAGACCCAGTACTTC. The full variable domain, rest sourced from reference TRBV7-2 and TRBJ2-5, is GAGVSQSPSNKVTEKGKDVELRCDPISGHTALYWYRQSLGQGLEFLIYFQGNSAPDKSGLPSDRFSAERTGGSVSTLTIQRTQQEDSAVYLCASSLSLAGETQYFGPGTRLLVL.

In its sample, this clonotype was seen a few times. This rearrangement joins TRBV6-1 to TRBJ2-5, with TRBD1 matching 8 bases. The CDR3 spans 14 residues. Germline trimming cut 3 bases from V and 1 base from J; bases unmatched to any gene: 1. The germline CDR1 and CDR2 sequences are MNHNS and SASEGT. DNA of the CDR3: TGTGCCAGCAGTGACAGGGGGCTCCAAGAGACCCAGTACTTC. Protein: CASSDRGLQETQYF.

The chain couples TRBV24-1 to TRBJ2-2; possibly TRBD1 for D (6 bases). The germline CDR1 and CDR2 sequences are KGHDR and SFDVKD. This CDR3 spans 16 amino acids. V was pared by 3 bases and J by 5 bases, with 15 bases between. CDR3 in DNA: TGTGCCACCAGTGATCCCGCTGGGGGCTGGACCGGGGAGCTGTTTTTT. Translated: CATSDPAGGWTGELFF.

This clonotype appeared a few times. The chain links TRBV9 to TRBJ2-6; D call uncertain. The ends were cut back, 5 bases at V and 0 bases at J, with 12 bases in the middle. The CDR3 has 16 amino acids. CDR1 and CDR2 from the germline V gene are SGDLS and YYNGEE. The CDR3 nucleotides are TGTGCCAGCAGAGTGGACGGACGCTCTGGGGCCAACGTCCTGACTTTC. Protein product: CASRVDGRSGANVLTF.

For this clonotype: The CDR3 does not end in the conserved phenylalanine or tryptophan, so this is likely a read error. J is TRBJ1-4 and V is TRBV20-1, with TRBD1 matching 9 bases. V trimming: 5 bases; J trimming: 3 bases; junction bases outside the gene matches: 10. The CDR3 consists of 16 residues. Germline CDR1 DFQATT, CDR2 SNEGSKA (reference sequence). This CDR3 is CSALRTGAAPNEKLFL. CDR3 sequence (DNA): TGCAGTGCTCTAAGGACAGGGGCCGCCCCTAATGAAAAACTGTTTCTT.

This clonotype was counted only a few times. This CDR3 is CASSLDQRYAGTENTEAFF. CDR3 coding DNA: TGTGCCAGCAGCTTAGATCAGAGGTATGCTGGGACAGAGAACACTGAAGCTTTCTTT. The rearrangement uses TRBV11-2 and TRBJ1-1; 7 bases line up with TRBD1. CDR1 and CDR2 (germline): SGHAT, FQNNGV. With 0 bases clipped from V and 1 base from J, the junction kept 14 bases outside the gene matches. The CDR3 runs to 19 residues.